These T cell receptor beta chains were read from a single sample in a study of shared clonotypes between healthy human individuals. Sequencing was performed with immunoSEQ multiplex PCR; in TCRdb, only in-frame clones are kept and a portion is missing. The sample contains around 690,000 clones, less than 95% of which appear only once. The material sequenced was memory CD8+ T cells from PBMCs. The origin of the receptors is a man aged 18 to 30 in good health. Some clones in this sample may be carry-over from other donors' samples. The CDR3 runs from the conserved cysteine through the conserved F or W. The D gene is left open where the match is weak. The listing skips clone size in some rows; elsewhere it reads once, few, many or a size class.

TGTGCCAGCAGTTACTCAGCGGGAGGGGAAGATACGCAGTATTTT,CASSYSAGGEDTQYF,TRBD2,15,TRBJ2-3,.,TRBV6-5
TGTGCCAGTTCCGACCCCCGGGACTTAGCCCTGAACACTGAAGCTTTCTTT,CASSDPRDLALNTEAFF,.,17,TRBJ1-1,.,TRBV19
TGTGCCAGCAGCCAAAAGCCTAGCGGGAGTCGGGGGGATACGCAGTATTTT,CASSQKPSGSRGDTQYF,TRBD2,17,TRBJ2-3,.,TRBV4-2
TGTGCCAGCAGCGGATTCCTAGCGGGGTCATCCTACAATGAGCAGTTCTTC,CASSGFLAGSSYNEQFF,TRBD2,17,TRBJ2-1,.,TRBV2
TGCGCCAGCAGCTTCACCGGGACCTACGAGCAGTACTTC,CASSFTGTYEQYF,.,13,TRBJ2-7,.,TRBV5-1
TGTGCCAGCAGCTTAGGGGACAGCTGGGACAGGGGGGAAGCTTTCTTT,CASSLGDSWDRGEAFF,TRBD1,16,TRBJ1-1,few,TRBV11-2
TGTGCCAGCAGCCAAATTGACACGTTTCAGCCCCAGCATTTT,CASSQIDTFQPQHF,.,14,TRBJ1-5,few,TRBV6-5
TGTGCCAGCAGCCCCCCCCCGCCGGGGACTAGCGGGAGGTACGAGCAGTACTTC,CASSPPPPGTSGRYEQYF,TRBD2,18,TRBJ2-7,.,TRBV7-9
TGTGCCAGCAGGGGGCGGCGGGAGGGGACCGGGGAGCTGTTTTTT,CASRGRREGTGELFF,TRBD2,15,TRBJ2-2,.,TRBV4-2
TGTGCCAGCAGTTATTCGGACGGGCGGGACGAGCAGTACTTC,CASSYSDGRDEQYF,.,14,TRBJ2-7,.,TRBV27
TGTGCCAGCAGCCCGAGACAGGGTTCCCATGAGCAGTTCTTC,CASSPRQGSHEQFF,TRBD1,14,TRBJ2-1,.,TRBV7-8
TGCGCCAGCAGCTTGGCTCCGACAGGGGTTACTGAAGCTTTCTTT,CASSLAPTGVTEAFF,TRBD1,15,TRBJ1-1,.,TRBV5-1
TGTGCCAGCAGTTTATCCTCTACCTACGAGCAGTACTTC,CASSLSSTYEQYF,.,13,TRBJ2-7,.,TRBV27
TGTGCCAGCAGCGGAGAGGGTCCTTATGGTGGTGAGCAGTTCTTC,CASSGEGPYGGEQFF,.,15,TRBJ2-1,.,TRBV13
TGCAGCGTTGACTGGGGGGGAAACACTGAAGCTTTCTTT,CSVDWGGNTEAFF,.,13,TRBJ1-1,.,TRBV29-1
TGTGCCATCAGTGCGGGAACTGTTGGGGGAACCTCCTACGAGCAGTACTTC,CAISAGTVGGTSYEQYF,.,17,TRBJ2-7,.,TRBV10-3
TGTGCCTGGGTTTCCGCGGGGGAGGGCACTGAAGCTTTCTTT,CAWVSAGEGTEAFF,.,14,TRBJ1-1,few,TRBV30
TGTGCCAGCAAACAGGACAACACAGATACGCAGTATTTT,CASKQDNTDTQYF,.,13,TRBJ2-3,.,TRBV6-5
TGCAGCGTTGAAGGGGGGGAGAAAGAGACCCAGTACTTC,CSVEGGEKETQYF,.,13,TRBJ2-5,.,TRBV29-1
TGTGCCAGCAGCCCCCGGGACCGATCACCCTCCTACGAGCAGTACTTC,CASSPRDRSPSYEQYF,.,16,TRBJ2-7,.,TRBV9
TGTGCCACCAGCAGAGCTGTACAGGGACTCATCTACAATGAGCAGTTCTTC,CATSRAVQGLIYNEQFF,.,17,TRBJ2-1,.,TRBV15
TGTGCCAGCAGCTTGGGCGTGGTAACATACACTGAAGCTTTCTTT,CASSLGVVTYTEAFF,.,15,TRBJ1-1,.,TRBV5-6
TGTGCCAGCAGCTTTTCGTACGCCTACGAGCAGTACTTC,CASSFSYAYEQYF,.,13,TRBJ2-7,.,TRBV11-2
TGTGCCAGCAGTGATGGTAGCTACAATGAGCAGTTCTTC,CASSDGSYNEQFF,.,13,TRBJ2-1,.,TRBV2
TGTGCCAGCAGCTTAGCGCAGCTGCTGGGACTAGCAACGAAGGGGACCCAGTACTTC,CASSLAQLLGLATKGTQYF,TRBD2,19,TRBJ2-5,.,TRBV7-9
TGTGCCAGCAGTTTGCGGACTAGCGGGAACGACATTCAGTACTTC,CASSLRTSGNDIQYF,TRBD2,15,TRBJ2-4,.,TRBV27
TGTGCCAGCAGCTTGTGGACTAGCGGGAGTGGGACAGATACGCAGTATTTT,CASSLWTSGSGTDTQYF,TRBD2,17,TRBJ2-3,.,TRBV11-3
TGTGCCAGCATTAGTAGCGAAAAAGGAAGCGGAGATACGCAGTATTTT,CASISSEKGSGDTQYF,.,16,TRBJ2-3,.,TRBV6-6
TGTGCCAGTAGTATAGATTCCGGGAGAAGCGGGGAGCTGTTTTTT,CASSIDSGRSGELFF,.,15,TRBJ2-2,once,TRBV19
TGTGCCAGTAGTATGGGGGCCTCGAACACTGAAGCTTTCTTT,CASSMGASNTEAFF,.,14,TRBJ1-1,once,TRBV19
TGTGCCTGGAGTCTACGGGACTCTGGGGCCAACGTCCTGACTTTC,CAWSLRDSGANVLTF,.,15,TRBJ2-6,.,TRBV30
TGTGCCAGCAGTCAACCCCCGGGACACCTTGCGAAGAACACTGAAGCTTTCTTT,CASSQPPGHLAKNTEAFF,.,18,TRBJ1-1,.,TRBV27